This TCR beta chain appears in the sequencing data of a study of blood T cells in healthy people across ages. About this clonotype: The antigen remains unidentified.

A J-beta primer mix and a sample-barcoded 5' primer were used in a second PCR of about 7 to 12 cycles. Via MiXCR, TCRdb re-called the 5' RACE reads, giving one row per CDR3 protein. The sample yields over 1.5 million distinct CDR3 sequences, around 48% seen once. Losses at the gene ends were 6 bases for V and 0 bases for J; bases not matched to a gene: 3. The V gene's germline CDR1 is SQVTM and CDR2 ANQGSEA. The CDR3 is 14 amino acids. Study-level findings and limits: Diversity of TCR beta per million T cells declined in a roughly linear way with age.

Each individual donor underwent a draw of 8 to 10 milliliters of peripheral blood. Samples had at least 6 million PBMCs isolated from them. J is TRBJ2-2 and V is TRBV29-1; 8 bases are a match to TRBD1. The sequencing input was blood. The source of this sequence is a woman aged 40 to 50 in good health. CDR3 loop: CSVGTGPNTGELFF. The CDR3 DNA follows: TGCAGCGTGGGGACAGGTCCGAACACCGGGGAGCTGTTTTTT.